These 25 T cell receptor beta chains were all obtained from the same sample, sequenced in a study of breast tumors, draining lymph nodes, adjacent tissues. TCRdb reanalysed the multiplex PCR reads using MiXCR and keeps one entry per CDR3 protein. Of some 100,000 distinct CDR3 sequences in the sample, 21% were seen once. Samples came from axillary lymph nodes draining the breast cancer. The sequenced material came from axillary lymph node tissue. The receptors were gathered from a female donor with breast cancer. Some clones in this sample may be carry-over from other donors' samples.

This clonotype was picked up many times. The chain uses TRBV5-1 and TRBJ2-1; TRBD1 or TRBD2 may be the D gene (5 bases each). This CDR3 region has 12 residues. The V gene's germline CDR1 is SGHRS and CDR2 YFSETQ. The ends were cut back, 2 bases at V and 10 bases at J, with 10 bases in the middle. Written as DNA, the CDR3 is TGCGCCAGCAGCTTAGGGGAGTACGAGCAGTTCTTC. Translating gives CASSLGEYEQFF.

A word on this clonotype: This may come from a read error, since a much larger clone is one base off. This chain connects TRBV27 to TRBJ2-7; 7 bases fit TRBD1. Germline values: CDR1 MNHEY, CDR2 SMNVEV (reference sequence). There are 13 residues in the CDR3. Unmatched junction bases numbered 6, after V lost 8 bases and J lost 2 bases. The DNA of the CDR3 is TGTGCCAGCGCCGGGGACAGCCCCTACGAGCAGTACTTC. Translation gives CASAGDSPYEQYF.

This clonotype was seen many times. The V gene is TRBV7-8, the J gene TRBJ1-3; the match to TRBD1 covers 10 bases. CDR1 and CDR2 from the germline V gene are SGHVS and FQNEAQ. Trimming cost V 5 bases and J 5 bases; bases outside gene matches: 3. The CDR3 covers 14 residues. DNA of the CDR3: TGTGCCAGCAGCCGGACAGGGGGGAGAAACACCATATATTTT. Residues: CASSRTGGRNTIYF. The whole variable domain, remainder taken from reference TRBV7-8 and TRBJ1-3, is GAGVSQSPRYKVAKRGQDVALRCDPISGHVSLFWYQQALGQGPEFLTYFQNEAQLDKSGLPSDRFFAERPEGSVSTLKIQRTQQEDSAVYLCASSRTGGRNTIYFGEGSWLTVV.

This clonotype was detected ten times or more. The chain is built from TRBV24-1 and TRBJ2-1; TRBD1 agrees at 7 bases. The germline gives CDR1 KGHDR, CDR2 SFDVKD. After removal of 4 bases from V and 7 bases from J, the junction contained 9 bases not matched to a gene. This CDR3 spans 15 amino acids. The CDR3 protein is CATSDSGTVINEQFF. DNA for the CDR3: TGTGCCACCAGTGACTCCGGGACAGTCATAAATGAGCAGTTCTTC.

This clonotype has a handful of counts. The chain carries TRBV3-1 and TRBJ2-7; D possibly corresponds to TRBD2 (7 bases). CDR3 length: 15 amino acids. Trimming cost V 2 bases and J 6 bases, with 17 bases left between them. Germline V gene sequence: CDR1 LGHDT, CDR2 YNNKEL (reference sequence). Here the CDR3 DNA reads TGTGCCAGCAGCCAATTGGGGGGGGCTGCGACCGAGCAGTACTTC. It yields the protein CASSQLGGAATEQYF.

This clonotype was counted ten times or more. The chain is built from TRBV4-2 and TRBJ2-7; D is perhaps TRBD1 or TRBD2 (5 bases each). The V gene's germline CDR1 is LGHNA and CDR2 YNFKEQ. The CDR3 has 14 amino acids. V lost 6 bases and J lost 4, with 16 bases in between. The CDR3 DNA sequence: TGTGCCAGCAGTCAGACGGATGGGGGTTACGAGCAGTACTTC. This gives the protein CASSQTDGGYEQYF.

The table lists this clonotype with many counts. Its ends do not fully match the called genes, so a read error is possible. V usage is TRBV19 and J usage is TRBJ2-5; D is ambiguous. CDR1 is LNHDA and CDR2 is SQIVND in the germline V gene (reference sequence). This CDR3 is built from 13 residues. The CDR3, as DNA: TGTGCTAGTAAAAGTAGCACCCGAGAGACCCAGTACTTC. It is translated as CASKSSTRETQYF.

This clonotype was observed many times. At one end, the junction sequence differs from germline, possibly due to a read error. The V and J genes are TRBV6-4 and TRBJ1-3, with D unresolved. The germline V gene encodes CDR1 MRHNA and CDR2 SNTAGT. The CDR3 is 15 amino acids. CDR3 nucleotides: TGTGCCAGTAGTGCCGAGGCCGGGTCTGGAAACACCATATATTTT. This translates into CASSAEAGSGNTIYF.

This clonotype appeared many times. This chain joins TRBV20-1 and TRBJ2-7; tentative D call: TRBD2 (7 bases). CDR1 is DFQATT and CDR2 is SNEGSKA in the germline V gene (reference sequence). The CDR3 is 15 amino acids. Trimming took 2 bases from V and 5 from J, leaving 19 bases between them. This CDR3 is CSARIGRGAHNEQYF. The CDR3 DNA follows: TGCAGTGCTAGAATCGGACGGGGGGCGCACAACGAGCAGTACTTC.

In this sample, this clonotype turned up many times. The chain has TRBV19 and TRBJ2-3, with D possibly matching TRBD1 (6 bases). Trimming shortened V by 7 bases and J by 2 bases, and 13 bases separated the two germline ends. This CDR3 contains 14 residues. Germline V CDR1 and CDR2: LNHDA, SQIVND (reference sequence). This chain's CDR3 is CASTDSGLTDTQYF. The CDR3 nucleotides are TGTGCCAGTACGGACAGCGGTCTCACAGATACGCAGTATTTT.

This clonotype was seen repeatedly, ten times or more. The V and J genes are TRBV29-1 and TRBJ2-5; D is possibly TRBD1 (5 bases). CDR1 SQVTM and CDR2 ANQGSEA come from the germline V gene. V shed 6 bases and J shed 2 bases, with 10 bases lying between them. The CDR3 is made up of 12 amino acids. The CDR3 bases are TGCAGCGTAGCCGACAGTCAAGAGACCCAGTACTTC. Its translation is CSVADSQETQYF.

This clonotype was detected many times. This rearrangement joins TRBV7-6 to TRBJ2-2, with 10 nucleotides matching TRBD1. The CDR3 consists of 16 residues. J gave up 4 bases and V 4 bases, and 6 bases lay outside the gene matches. Germline assignment: CDR1 SGHVS and CDR2 FNYEAQ. The CDR3 DNA is TGTGCCAGCAGCTCCCGATGGACAGGGGGCACCGGGGAGCTGTTTTTT. Translating it yields CASSSRWTGGTGELFF. Combining the CDR3 with reference TRBV7-6 and TRBJ2-2 gives the whole variable domain GAGVSQSPRYKVTKRGQDVALRCDPISGHVSLYWYRQALGQGPEFLTYFNYEAQQDKSGLPNDRFSAERPEGSISTLTIQRTEQRDSAMYRCASSSRWTGGTGELFFGEGSRLTVL.

At least ten counts were recorded for this clonotype. This chain links TRBV20-1 with TRBJ2-4; D perhaps matches TRBD2 (6 bases). Germline V CDR1 and CDR2: DFQATT, SNEGSKA (reference sequence). Deletions cut 0 bases from V and 0 bases from J, with 12 bases between. CDR3 length: 16 residues. Here the CDR3 reads CSARDGVAVAKNIQYF. The CDR3 DNA is TGCAGTGCTAGAGATGGGGTAGCGGTAGCCAAAAACATTCAGTACTTC.

Ten or more counts support this clonotype. The genes are TRBV11-3 and TRBJ2-1, with D unclear. Germline CDR1 SGHNT, CDR2 YENEEA. Between the trimmed V and J ends, which lost 4 bases and 10 bases, there was a span of 14 bases. The CDR3 covers 13 residues. The CDR3 here is CASSSDGPGEQFF. For the CDR3, the DNA is TGTGCCAGCAGCTCGGACGGACCGGGCGAGCAGTTCTTC.

A remark on this clonotype: The junction shows a germline mismatch at one end, possibly a read error. The genes are TRBV7-3 and TRBJ2-2; TRBD2 might be the D (5 bases). CDR3 size: 14 residues. Germline CDR1 SGHTA, CDR2 FQGTGA. The CDR3 DNA reads as TGTGCCAGCAGCCCCACGGCCGATACCGGGGAGCTGTTCTTT. This sequence encodes CASSPTADTGELFF.

J is TRBJ1-6 and V is TRBV2, with D unclear. With 1 base removed from V and 8 bases from J, the gap between germline ends came to 6 bases. Germline V gene data show CDR1 as SNHLY and CDR2 as FYNNEI. This CDR3 is built from 13 residues. The CDR3: CASSEGRHSPLHF. In DNA form, the CDR3 reads TGTGCCAGCAGTGAAGGGAGGCATTCACCCCTCCACTTT.

This clonotype was found many times. The rearrangement uses TRBV2 and TRBJ2-3; D is unclear. This CDR3 is 12 amino acids long. Germline V CDR1 and CDR2: SNHLY, FYNNEI. Between the trimmed V and J ends, which lost 4 bases and 0 bases, there was a span of 2 bases. The CDR3 region has the DNA TGTGCCAGCAGTGCCAGCACAGATACGCAGTATTTT. Residues: CASSASTDTQYF.

In this sample, this clonotype turned up many times. The genes are TRBV5-4 and TRBJ1-2, with a tentative D call TRBD1 (5 bases). The CDR3 has 13 residues. CDR1 is SGHNT, CDR2 YYREEE, per germline (reference sequence). V was clipped by 0 bases and J by 3 bases, with 6 bases between them. CDR3 DNA sequence: TGTGCCAGCAGCTTGGCGGGGGACTATGGCTACACCTTC. The encoded protein is CASSLAGDYGYTF.

The table lists this clonotype with many counts. The CDR3 reads CASLDTGGNTGELFF. The CDR3 DNA sequence: TGTGCCAGCCTAGATACAGGGGGCAACACCGGGGAGCTGTTTTTT. V and J are TRBV7-9 and TRBJ2-2; 9 bases agree with TRBD1. The V gene end was trimmed by 8 bases and the J gene end by 2 bases; junction bases not matched to a gene: 6. The CDR3 loop spans 15 amino acids. CDR1 is SEHNR and CDR2 is FQNEAQ in the germline V gene (reference sequence).

This clonotype appeared many times. V is TRBV5-5 and J is TRBJ1-2, with TRBD1 identical over 11 bases. The CDR3 loop spans 15 amino acids. With V trimmed by 4 bases and J by 2 bases, 4 bases remained unmatched. Looked up from germline, CDR1 is SGHKS and CDR2 is YYEKEE (reference sequence). The CDR3 region has the DNA TGTGCCAGCAGCGCCGGGACAGGGGGGAACTATGGCTACACCTTC. This codes for CASSAGTGGNYGYTF.

The rearrangement joins TRBV11-2 to TRBJ2-1; D call uncertain. The germline V gene encodes CDR1 SGHAT and CDR2 FQNNGV. The CDR3 contains 16 residues. Trimming removed 5 bases from V and 7 bases from J, with 21 bases in between. The CDR3 sequence is CASSLQAVKSVNEQFF. The CDR3 coding sequence is TGTGCCAGCAGCCTCCAGGCGGTAAAGTCGGTTAATGAGCAGTTCTTC.

This clonotype has at least ten counts. This chain joins TRBV7-9 and TRBJ2-5; D remains unclear. The CDR3 contains 14 residues. From germline, CDR1 is SEHNR and CDR2 FQNEAQ (reference sequence). Trimming removed 5 bases at V and 1 base at J, with 11 bases between. DNA of the CDR3: TGTGCCAGCAGCCCTCTGGAGTTCCAAGAGACCCAGTACTTC. Amino acid sequence: CASSPLEFQETQYF.

This clonotype was detected ten times or more. This chain joins TRBV19 and TRBJ2-7; possibly TRBD2 for D (6 bases). Deletions cut 3 bases from V and 0 bases from J, with 15 bases between. This CDR3 is 16 amino acids long. The germline CDR1 and CDR2 sequences are LNHDA and SQIVND (reference sequence). The CDR3 DNA sequence: TGTGCCAGTAGTATGCGGGGTAGCGGTTCCTCCTACGAGCAGTACTTC. It translates to CASSMRGSGSSYEQYF.

This clonotype has ten or more counts. The chain has TRBV4-1 and TRBJ1-4; D is ambiguous. V was cut by 4 bases and J by 4 bases, with 10 bases left in between. Germline V gene lookup returns CDR1 MGHRA and CDR2 YSYEKL. CDR3 length equals 14 residues. The CDR3 sequence is CASSRAENNEKLFF. The CDR3 DNA reads TGCGCCAGCAGCCGCGCGGAGAATAATGAAAAACTGTTTTTT.

Ten or more counts support this clonotype. CDR3 region: CASSETDQSNQPQHF. As DNA, the CDR3 is TGTGCCAGCAGCGAGACAGACCAAAGCAATCAGCCCCAGCATTTT. The chain couples TRBV4-2 to TRBJ1-5; a weak D match, TRBD1 (5 bases). The V end was cut by 5 bases, the J end by 1 base, with 12 bases between. This CDR3 spans 15 amino acids. In germline, CDR1 is LGHNA, CDR2 YNFKEQ.